A few counts support the clone carrying this T cell receptor (beta chain). Its target is unknown. 5'RACE with constant-segment primers yielded barcoded, UMI-tagged TCR alpha and TCR beta cDNA libraries. TCRdb reprocessed the 5' RACE reads via MiXCR and lists one record per CDR3 protein. The data show around 430,000 distinct CDR3 sequences, roughly 15% seen once. These data come from a study of T-cell memory formation after mild COVID-19. Notes on the study in general: Mainly CM and EM harbored the contracting CD4+ clones; mainly EMRA harbored the CD8+ ones.

This CDR3 spans 14 amino acids. The germline V gene has CDR1 SGHVS and CDR2 FNYEAQ. V was shortened by 2 bases and J by 3 bases, with 10 bases between the two germline ends. The chain is built from TRBV7-6 and TRBJ2-5, with D hard to call. The sequence was obtained from a man younger than 35 who had mild COVID-19 (a few samples of this study predate the infection). Cell type and time point are not known. The sequenced sample consisted of PBMCs or a T cell subset sorted from them (not recorded which). DNA for the CDR3: TGTGCCAGCAGCTTAAGGCACAGTGAAGAGACCCAGTACTTC. This encodes CASSLRHSEETQYF.